Following are 16 T cell receptor beta chains from one sample sequenced in a study of blood T cell repertoires in COVID-19. Some clones are missing from TCRdb's copy, which holds only in-frame ones; the method was immunoSEQ multiplex PCR. There are 90,000 to 95,000 clones in the sample; almost 90% occur only once, and around 8.1% lies in the top ten. The sample was peripheral blood. The receptors originated from a woman in her sixties or seventies with acute or convalescent COVID-19.

V and J are TRBV9 and TRBJ1-4; tentatively, D is TRBD1 (5 bases). Germline values: CDR1 SGDLS, CDR2 YYNGEE. Deletions cut 2 bases from V and 8 bases from J, with 10 bases between. The CDR3 covers 13 residues. The DNA for the CDR3 is TGTGCCAGCAGCGTGGGGGGGAGCGAAAAACTGTTTTTT. It is translated as CASSVGGSEKLFF.

V is TRBV28 and J is TRBJ2-5, with a tentative D call TRBD1 (6 bases). The germline V and J ends were trimmed by 1 base and 2 bases, with 11 bases remaining between them. CDR3 length equals 15 residues. The V gene's germline CDR1 is MDHEN and CDR2 SYDVKM. CDR3 nucleotide sequence: TGTGCCAGCAGTTTATATGGGACAACACAAGAGACCCAGTACTTC. It yields the protein CASSLYGTTQETQYF.

This clone has just one count. This chain links TRBV9 with TRBJ2-6; D is unclear. The germline CDR1 and CDR2 sequences are SGDLS and YYNGEE. V dropped 0 bases and J dropped 3 bases, with 7 bases sitting between them. The CDR3 is 15 amino acids. CDR3 loop: CASSVGGGGANVLTF. In DNA form, the CDR3 reads TGTGCCAGCAGCGTAGGCGGTGGTGGGGCCAACGTCCTGACTTTC.

The J gene is TRBJ1-1, the V gene TRBV6-5, with a possible D match to TRBD1 (6 bases). With 6 bases removed from V and 4 bases from J, the gap between germline ends came to 15 bases. CDR3 length equals 14 residues. CDR1 is MNHEY, CDR2 SVGAGI, per germline. The DNA for the CDR3 is TGTGCCAGCAGCTTTACAGGGTTGGGCACTGAAGCTTTCTTT. The encoded protein is CASSFTGLGTEAFF.

The V and J genes are TRBV13 and TRBJ1-3; D remains ambiguous. Germline CDR1 is PRHDT and CDR2 is FYEKMQ (reference sequence). CDR3 length: 12 residues. Trimming took off 3 bases at V and 7 bases at J, with 7 bases between the two ends. CDR3 sequence: CASSFTLNTIYF. The DNA for the CDR3 is TGTGCCAGCAGCTTCACATTGAACACCATATATTTT. Full variable domain (remainder filled in from reference TRBV13 and TRBJ1-3): AAGVIQSPRHLIKEKRETATLKCYPIPRHDTVYWYQQGPGQDPQFLISFYEKMQSDKGSIPDRFSAQQFSDYHSELNMSSLELGDSALYFCASSFTLNTIYFGEGSWLTVV.

This clone has a handful of counts. The chain recombines TRBV5-1 with TRBJ1-5; D is uncertain. Germline V gene lookup returns CDR1 SGHRS and CDR2 YFSETQ. Trimming cost V 0 bases and J 9 bases, with 10 bases left between them. There are 13 residues in the CDR3. The CDR3 spells CASSLDVGTPQHF. Here the CDR3 DNA reads TGCGCCAGCAGCTTGGATGTGGGCACGCCCCAGCATTTT.

The chain recombines TRBV5-1 with TRBJ1-4, with D unclear. CDR1 is SGHRS, CDR2 YFSETQ, per germline. CDR3 length equals 14 residues. V was cut by 1 base and J by 8 bases, with 12 bases left in between. CDR3 loop: CASSLSSLREKLFF. CDR3 sequence (DNA): TGCGCCAGCAGCTTGTCCTCCCTGAGGGAAAAACTGTTTTTT. The full variable domain, rest sourced from reference TRBV5-1 and TRBJ1-4, is KAGVTQTPRYLIKTRGQQVTLSCSPISGHRSVSWYQQTPGQGLQFLFEYFSETQRNKGNFPGRFSGRQFSNSRSEMNVSTLELGDSALYLCASSLSSLREKLFFGSGTQLSVL.

This chain connects TRBV6-5 to TRBJ1-6, with D perhaps matching TRBD1 (6 bases). Germline loops: CDR1 MNHEY, CDR2 SVGAGI. The V gene lost 6 bases and the J gene lost 0 bases, with 9 bases spanning the gap. The CDR3 contains 15 residues. The CDR3 DNA sequence: TGTGCCAGCAGGGGACACAGCTCCTATAATTCACCCCTCCACTTT. It is translated as CASRGHSSYNSPLHF.

CDR3 loop: CASSEAVNGYGYTF. For the CDR3, the DNA is TGTGCCAGCAGTGAAGCTGTAAACGGGTATGGCTACACCTTC. The chain employs TRBV6-1 and TRBJ1-2; D remains ambiguous. Trimming stripped 0 bases from V and 5 bases from J, with 10 bases between. Germline V CDR1 and CDR2: MNHNS, SASEGT. CDR3 length equals 14 residues.

The J gene is TRBJ2-1, the V gene TRBV6-6; 7 nucleotides align to TRBD1. V dropped 7 bases and J dropped 10; count of bases not matched to a gene: 10. Germline assignment: CDR1 MNHNY and CDR2 SVGAGI (reference sequence). The CDR3 loop spans 13 amino acids. The CDR3 loop is CASKGAVSGEQFF. CDR3 sequence (DNA): TGTGCCAGCAAGGGGGCAGTTTCGGGGGAGCAGTTCTTC.

This chain uses TRBV7-9 with TRBJ2-1; unclear D gene. The V gene lost 4 bases and the J gene lost 9 bases, with 13 bases spanning the gap. CDR1 and CDR2 (germline): SEHNR, FQNEAQ (reference sequence). This CDR3 has 13 amino acids. The DNA for the CDR3 is TGTGCCAGCAGCTCTCGAGGCCCGGGTGAGCAGTTCTTC. Translated: CASSSRGPGEQFF.

The J gene is TRBJ2-5, the V gene TRBV29-1; 9 bases fit TRBD1. The CDR3 sequence is 13 residues long. Germline V gives CDR1 SQVTM, CDR2 ANQGSEA. V trimming: 6 bases; J trimming: 5 bases; junction bases outside the gene matches: 7. CDR3 sequence reads: CSVGTGSWETQYF. In nucleotides, the CDR3 is TGCAGCGTGGGGACAGGGAGTTGGGAGACCCAGTACTTC.

The rearrangement joins TRBV28 to TRBJ2-6; a possible D gene is TRBD2 (6 bases). The CDR3 spans 15 residues. V shed 10 bases and J shed 1 base, with 14 bases lying between them. Germline CDR1 MDHEN, CDR2 SYDVKM. The CDR3 bases are TGTGCCACCGGACGGGGGTTTTCTGGGGCCAACGTCCTGACTTTC. It is translated as CATGRGFSGANVLTF.

The rearrangement links TRBV19 to TRBJ2-1; 9 nucleotides agree with TRBD2. V dropped 8 bases and J dropped 5; count of bases not matched to a gene: 10. The CDR3 extends over 15 amino acids. Germline V lookup: CDR1 LNHDA, CDR2 SQIVND (reference sequence). The chain's CDR3 is CASGIGRGGDNEQFF. The CDR3 bases are TGTGCCAGTGGCATCGGGCGGGGGGGCGACAATGAGCAGTTCTTC.

This rearrangement joins TRBV4-1 to TRBJ1-1; perhaps TRBD1 as D (6 bases). The V gene's germline CDR1 is MGHRA and CDR2 YSYEKL. The CDR3 has 16 residues. The V end was cut by 1 base, the J end by 0 bases, with 12 bases between. The CDR3: CASSQASNRVNTEAFF. DNA for the CDR3: TGCGCCAGCAGCCAAGCCTCGAACAGGGTGAACACTGAAGCTTTCTTT.

The rearrangement uses TRBV6-1 and TRBJ2-1; 7 nucleotides agree with TRBD2. Germline-derived CDR1 and CDR2 are MNHNS and SASEGT. The CDR3 spans 15 residues. V dropped 3 bases and J dropped 7; count of bases not matched to a gene: 9. CDR3 DNA: TGTGCCAGCAGTGATGGGCGGGGGTCGGGTAATGAGCAGTTCTTC. It specifies CASSDGRGSGNEQFF.